This T cell receptor (beta chain) originates from a study of cytomegalovirus exposure and HLA in healthy donors. The J segment lost 7 bases and the V segment lost 1 base, leaving 8 bases of the junction unmatched. Looked up from germline, CDR1 is SGHRS and CDR2 is YFSETQ. The CDR3 consists of 14 residues. Whole-study results and caveats: V- and J-gene trimming in TCR beta was tied to a missense DCLRE1C variant by an analysis performed later.

Primers: 60 Vbeta forward and 13 Jbeta reverse. Here immunoSEQ multiplex PCR was the method, and the copy in TCRdb shows in-frame clones only, minus some. The sample lists some 190,000 clones; more than 65% were seen once. On this clone: What it binds is unknown.

Sequenced: PBMCs. The rearrangement links TRBV5-1 to TRBJ2-7; 7 nucleotides match TRBD1. The TCR originated in a man between 35 and 55 years old in good health and CMV-seropositive. The CDR3 is CASSLRGTVVEQYF. The CDR3 nucleotides read TGCGCCAGCAGCTTGAGGGGGACAGTTGTGGAGCAGTACTTC.